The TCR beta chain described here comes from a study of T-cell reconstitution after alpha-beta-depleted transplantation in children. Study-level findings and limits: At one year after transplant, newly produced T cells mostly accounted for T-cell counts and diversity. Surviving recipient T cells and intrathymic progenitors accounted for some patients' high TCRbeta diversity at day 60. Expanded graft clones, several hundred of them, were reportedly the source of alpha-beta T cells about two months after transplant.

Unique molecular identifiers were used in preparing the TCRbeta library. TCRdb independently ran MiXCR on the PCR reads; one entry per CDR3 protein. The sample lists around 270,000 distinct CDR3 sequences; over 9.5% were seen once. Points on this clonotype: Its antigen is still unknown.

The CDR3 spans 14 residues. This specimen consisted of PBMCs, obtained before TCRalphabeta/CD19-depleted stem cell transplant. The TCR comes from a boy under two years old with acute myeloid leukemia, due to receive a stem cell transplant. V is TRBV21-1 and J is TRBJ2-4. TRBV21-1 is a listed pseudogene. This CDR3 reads CASSKHGAKNIQYF. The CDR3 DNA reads TGTGCCAGCAGCAAGCACGGAGCCAAAAACATTCAGTACTTC.